This T cell receptor beta chain was recorded in a study of post-analysis software for immune sequencing data. Study context: The disease courses covered relapsing-remitting, secondary progressive and progressive-relapsing multiple sclerosis. Points from the study as a whole: Strong same-batch co-clustering of samples appeared with F measure clustering. Five TRBV segments, TRBV5-6, TRBV5-1 and TRBV20-1 among them, were found more frequent in patients than controls. Compared against controls, patients with multiple sclerosis displayed significantly lower normalized Chao1 diversity.

Incorporated into the TCR beta cDNA libraries were unique molecular identifiers, which served to reduce PCR and sequencing biases. Input of about 0.9 to 10 million T cells yielded a few hundred thousand cDNA molecules. From the PCR reads, TCRdb called clonotypes with MiXCR, one entry per CDR3 protein. The sample has about 820,000 distinct CDR3 sequences, approximately 57% seen once; the top ten hold roughly 4.4%. The CDR3 is 16 residues long. Deletions cut 6 bases from V and 1 base from J, with 18 bases between. Germline V lookup: CDR1 MDHEN, CDR2 SYDVKM. As for this clonotype: Its antigen is not known.

The sequence derives from a girl aged 10 to 17 with multiple sclerosis. V and J are TRBV28 and TRBJ1-1; maybe TRBD1 (6 bases). The material sequenced was blood. CDR3 sequence reads: CASSLAGGIRNTEAFF. In DNA form, the CDR3 reads TGTGCCAGCAGCCTAGCCGGGGGCATCAGGAACACTGAAGCTTTCTTT.